These T cell receptor beta chains were read from a single sample in a study of early T cells in non-severe SARS-CoV-2 infection. One entry per CDR3 protein results from TCRdb running MiXCR on the 5' RACE reads. This sample yields 50,000 or so distinct CDR3 sequences, of which about 12% are seen a single time; about a tenth belongs to the top ten. Material: whole blood. Receptors were obtained from an adult who was a healthcare worker with PCR-confirmed SARS-CoV-2 infection or an uninfected control (not recorded which). The CDR3 runs from the conserved cysteine through the conserved F or W. D genes are given only for firm matches. Rows give clone size only sometimes, using once, few, many, or a class for an expanded clone.

CDR3 protein: CASRYTTGATNSPLHF
CDR3 DNA: TGTGCCAGCAGGTATACGACAGGGGCGACTAATTCACCCCTCCACTTT
J gene: TRBJ1-6
V gene: TRBV7-9
CDR3 length: 16
clone size: many
D gene: TRBD1

CDR3 protein: CASSPLVGADYEQYF
CDR3 DNA: TGTGCCAGCAGCCCACTTGTTGGGGCCGACTACGAGCAGTACTTC
J gene: TRBJ2-7
V gene: TRBV3-1
CDR3 length: 15
clone size: .
D gene: .

CDR3 protein: CASSEGKGDLHNEQFF
CDR3 DNA: TGTGCCAGCAGTGAAGGGAAGGGGGATCTCCACAATGAGCAGTTCTTC
J gene: TRBJ2-1
V gene: TRBV2
CDR3 length: 16
clone size: .
D gene: .

CDR3 protein: CASSSQTSSYNEQFF
CDR3 DNA: TGTGCCAGCAGCTCCCAGACGAGCTCCTACAATGAGCAGTTCTTC
J gene: TRBJ2-1
V gene: TRBV5-4
CDR3 length: 15
clone size: .
D gene: .

CDR3 protein: CASGSAGYYGYTF
CDR3 DNA: TGTGCCAGCGGGTCCGCAGGGTACTATGGCTACACCTTC
J gene: TRBJ1-2
V gene: TRBV28
CDR3 length: 13
clone size: few
D gene: .

CDR3 protein: CASKEQGANGYTF
CDR3 DNA: TGCGCCAGCAAGGAACAGGGCGCAAATGGCTACACCTTC
J gene: TRBJ1-2
V gene: TRBV5-1
CDR3 length: 13
clone size: .
D gene: .

CDR3 protein: CASSQVVGGHYEQYF
CDR3 DNA: TGCGCCAGCAGCCAAGTCGTAGGGGGTCACTACGAGCAGTACTTC
J gene: TRBJ2-7
V gene: TRBV4-1
CDR3 length: 15
clone size: many
D gene: .

CDR3 protein: CSARITEARETQYF
CDR3 DNA: TGCAGTGCGAGAATTACAGAAGCGAGAGAGACCCAGTACTTC
J gene: TRBJ2-5
V gene: TRBV20-1
CDR3 length: 14
clone size: once
D gene: .

CDR3 protein: CASNRGQGSEQYF
CDR3 DNA: TGTGCCAGCAACAGGGGTCAGGGCAGCGAGCAGTACTTC
J gene: TRBJ2-7
V gene: TRBV6-5
CDR3 length: 13
clone size: .
D gene: TRBD1

CDR3 protein: CASSTGQGDEKLFF
CDR3 DNA: TGTGCCAGTAGTACGGGACAGGGGGATGAAAAACTGTTTTTT
J gene: TRBJ1-4
V gene: TRBV19
CDR3 length: 14
clone size: many
D gene: TRBD1

CDR3 protein: CASSLYPTASAEAFF
CDR3 DNA: TGTGCCAGCAGCTTATACCCGACAGCGTCGGCTGAAGCTTTCTTT
J gene: TRBJ1-1
V gene: TRBV7-8
CDR3 length: 15
clone size: few
D gene: .

CDR3 protein: CSVLSATNEKLFF
CDR3 DNA: TGCAGCGTTCTCAGTGCAACTAATGAAAAACTGTTTTTT
J gene: TRBJ1-4
V gene: TRBV29-1
CDR3 length: 13
clone size: many
D gene: .

CDR3 protein: CASSLGDYEQYF
CDR3 DNA: TGTGCCAGCAGCCTAGGGGACTACGAGCAGTACTTC
J gene: TRBJ2-7
V gene: TRBV9
CDR3 length: 12
clone size: many
D gene: .

CDR3 protein: CASSSKVVDGRRRFF
CDR3 DNA: TGTGCCAGCAGCAGTAAGGTGGTCGACGGACGCAGGCGGTTCTTC
J gene: TRBJ2-1
V gene: TRBV11-1
CDR3 length: 15
clone size: few
D gene: .

CDR3 protein: CSVPVGGTDTQYF
CDR3 DNA: TGCAGTGTCCCCGTGGGGGGCACAGATACGCAGTATTTT
J gene: TRBJ2-3
V gene: TRBV20-1
CDR3 length: 13
clone size: many
D gene: .

CDR3 protein: CASSLGGGREETQYF
CDR3 DNA: TGTGCCAGCAGCTTAGGTGGGGGAAGAGAGGAGACCCAGTACTTC
J gene: TRBJ2-5
V gene: TRBV7-6
CDR3 length: 15
clone size: .
D gene: .

CDR3 protein: CAWTGGAGANVLTF
CDR3 DNA: TGTGCCTGGACCGGGGGCGCTGGGGCCAACGTCCTGACTTTC
J gene: TRBJ2-6
V gene: TRBV30
CDR3 length: 14
clone size: .
D gene: .

CDR3 protein: CSASPLVGRGNSYEQYF
CDR3 DNA: TGCAGTGCTAGTCCCCTAGTCGGGAGGGGGAACTCCTACGAGCAGTACTTC
J gene: TRBJ2-7
V gene: TRBV20-1
CDR3 length: 17
clone size: .
D gene: TRBD2